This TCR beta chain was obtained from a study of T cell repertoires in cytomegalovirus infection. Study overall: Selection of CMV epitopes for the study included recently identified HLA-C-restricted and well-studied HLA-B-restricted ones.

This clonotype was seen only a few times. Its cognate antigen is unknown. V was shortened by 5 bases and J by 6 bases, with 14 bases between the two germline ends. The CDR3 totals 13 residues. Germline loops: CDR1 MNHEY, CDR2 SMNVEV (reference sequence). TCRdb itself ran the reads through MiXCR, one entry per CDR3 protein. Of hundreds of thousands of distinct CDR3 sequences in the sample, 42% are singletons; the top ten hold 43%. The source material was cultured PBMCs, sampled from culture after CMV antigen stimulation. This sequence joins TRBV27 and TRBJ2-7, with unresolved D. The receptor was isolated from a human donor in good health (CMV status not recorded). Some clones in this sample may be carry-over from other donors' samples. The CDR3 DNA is TGTGCCAGCAGTCGCGGAGCCGCCGGCGAGCAGTACTTC. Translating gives CASSRGAAGEQYF.